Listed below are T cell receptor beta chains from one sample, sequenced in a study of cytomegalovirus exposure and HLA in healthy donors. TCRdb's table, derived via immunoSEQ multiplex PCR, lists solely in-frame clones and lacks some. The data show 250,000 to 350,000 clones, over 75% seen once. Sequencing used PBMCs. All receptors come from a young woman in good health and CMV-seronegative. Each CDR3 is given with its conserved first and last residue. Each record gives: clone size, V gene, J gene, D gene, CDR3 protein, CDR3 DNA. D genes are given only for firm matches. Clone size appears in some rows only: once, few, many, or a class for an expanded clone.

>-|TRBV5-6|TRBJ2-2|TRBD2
CASTLLGGPATGELFF
TGTGCCAGCACCCTGCTGGGAGGGCCCGCCACCGGGGAGCTGTTTTTT
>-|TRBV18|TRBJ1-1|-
CASSPGGKAFF
TGTGCCAGCTCACCAGGGGGGAAAGCTTTCTTT
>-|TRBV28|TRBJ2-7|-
CASSLGGEQYF
TGTGCCAGCAGTTTGGGGGGCGAGCAGTACTTC
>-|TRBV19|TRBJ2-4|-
CASSFSGDKNIQYF
TGTGCCAGTAGTTTTAGCGGAGACAAAAACATTCAGTACTTC
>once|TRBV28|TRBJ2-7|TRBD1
CASSLDRSVYEQYF
TGTGCCAGCAGTTTGGACAGGTCCGTCTACGAGCAGTACTTC
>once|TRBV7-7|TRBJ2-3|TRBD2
CASSLGSGGSGTDTQYF
TGTGCTAGCAGCTTAGGTTCGGGAGGGTCTGGCACAGATACGCAGTATTTT
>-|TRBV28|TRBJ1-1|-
CASSIVPGTEAFF
TGTGCCAGCAGCATCGTCCCGGGGACTGAAGCTTTCTTT
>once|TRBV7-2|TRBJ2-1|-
CASSYLGSSYNEQFF
TGTGCCAGCAGCTACCTGGGGAGCTCCTACAATGAGCAGTTCTTC
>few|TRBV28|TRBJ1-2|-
CASRPSGLYGYTF
TGTGCCAGTCGACCTTCAGGGTTGTATGGCTACACCTTC
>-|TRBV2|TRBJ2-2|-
CASRGDLNTGELFF
TGTGCCAGCAGAGGAGATCTTAACACCGGGGAGCTGTTTTTT
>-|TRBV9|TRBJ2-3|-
CASSVDGDIGTDTQYF
TGTGCCAGCAGCGTAGATGGGGACATAGGCACAGATACGCAGTATTTT
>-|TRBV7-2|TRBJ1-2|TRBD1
CASRRQGANGYTF
TGTGCCAGCCGTAGACAGGGGGCTAATGGCTACACCTTC
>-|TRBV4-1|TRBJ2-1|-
CASSQGIVLNEQFF
TGCGCCAGCAGCCAAGGTATAGTTCTGAATGAGCAGTTCTTC
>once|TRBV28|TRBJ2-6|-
CASSWTAGANVLTF
TGTGCCAGCAGTTGGACAGCTGGGGCCAACGTCCTGACTTTC
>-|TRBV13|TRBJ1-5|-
CASSLAGDRRQPQHF
TGTGCCAGCAGCTTAGCGGGGGATCGGAGGCAGCCCCAGCATTTT
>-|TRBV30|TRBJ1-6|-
CARGRVNSPLHF
TGTGCAAGGGGCAGGGTTAATTCACCCCTCCACTTT
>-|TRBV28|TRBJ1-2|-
CASSFFRGLNGYTF
TGTGCCAGCAGTTTTTTCAGAGGACTGAATGGCTACACCTTC
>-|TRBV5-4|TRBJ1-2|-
CASSLVSALEPYGYTF
TGTGCCAGCAGCTTGGTGTCAGCCCTAGAACCATATGGCTACACCTTC
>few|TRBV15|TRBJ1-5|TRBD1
CATGDRRYQPQHF
TGTGCCACCGGGGACAGAAGATATCAGCCCCAGCATTTT
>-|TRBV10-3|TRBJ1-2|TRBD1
CAISSETGYGYTF
TGTGCCATCAGCTCGGAGACAGGGTATGGCTACACCTTC
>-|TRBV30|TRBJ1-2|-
CAWTGSYGYTF
TGTGCCTGGACAGGAAGCTATGGCTACACCTTC
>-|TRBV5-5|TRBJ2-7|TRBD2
CASSGLREEITYEQYF
TGTGCCAGCAGCGGGCTGCGGGAGGAGATAACCTACGAGCAGTACTTC
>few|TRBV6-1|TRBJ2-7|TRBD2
CAVTRGGLGYEQYF
TGTGCCGTTACCCGCGGGGGGCTAGGGTACGAGCAGTACTTC
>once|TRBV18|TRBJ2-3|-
CASSPRDEVTQYF
TGTGCCAGCTCACCACGCGATGAGGTTACGCAGTATTTT
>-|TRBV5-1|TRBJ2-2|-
CASSSESPTGELFF
TGCGCCAGCAGCTCTGAGTCTCCCACCGGGGAGCTGTTTTTT
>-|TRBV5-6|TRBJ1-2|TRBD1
CASLGTAYYGYTF
TGTGCCAGCCTGGGGACAGCTTATTATGGCTACACCTTC
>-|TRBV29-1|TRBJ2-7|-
CSVSQGSHEQYF
TGCAGCGTGTCACAGGGTTCCCACGAGCAGTACTTC
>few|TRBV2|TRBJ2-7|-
CASSGNLRLVHEQYF
TGTGCCAGCAGTGGAAACCTCAGACTAGTCCACGAGCAGTACTTC
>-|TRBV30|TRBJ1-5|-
CAWDTGFGQPQHF
TGTGCCTGGGATACAGGGTTCGGGCAGCCCCAGCATTTT
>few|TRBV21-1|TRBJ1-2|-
CASSKDPGGDYGYTF
TGTGCCAGCAGCAAAGACCCAGGGGGTGACTATGGCTACACCTTC
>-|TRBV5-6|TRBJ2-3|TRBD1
CASSPGQGWADTQYF
TGTGCCAGCAGCCCGGGACAGGGTTGGGCAGATACGCAGTATTTT
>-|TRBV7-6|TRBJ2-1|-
CASSLREPYNEQFF
TGTGCCAGCAGCCTACGGGAGCCCTACAATGAGCAGTTCTTC
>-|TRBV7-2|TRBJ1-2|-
CASSLMGGGYTF
TGTGCCAGCAGCTTGATGGGAGGAGGCTACACCTTC
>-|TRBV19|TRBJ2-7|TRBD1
CASSIGQGASAGTYF
TGTGCCAGTAGTATAGGGCAGGGGGCCTCGGCGGGCACGTACTTC
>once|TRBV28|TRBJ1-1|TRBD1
CASSFGTGGKWTEAFF
TGTGCCAGCAGTTTCGGGACAGGGGGCAAGTGGACTGAAGCTTTCTTT
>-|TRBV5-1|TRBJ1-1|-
CASRGAPGNTEAFF
TGCGCCAGCAGGGGTGCCCCGGGGAACACTGAAGCTTTCTTT
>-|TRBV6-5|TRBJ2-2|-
CASSYSSTGELFF
TGTGCCAGCAGTTACTCTTCGACCGGGGAGCTGTTTTTT
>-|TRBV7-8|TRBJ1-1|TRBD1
CASSSDRDAPEAFF
TGTGCCAGCAGCTCGGACAGGGACGCCCCTGAAGCTTTCTTT
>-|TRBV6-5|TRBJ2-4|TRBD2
CASSYDAGGNIQYF
TGTGCCAGCAGTTACGACGCGGGAGGGAACATTCAGTACTTC
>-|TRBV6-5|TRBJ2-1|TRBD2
CASRGTSYNEQFF
TGTGCCAGCAGGGGGACTAGCTACAATGAGCAGTTCTTC
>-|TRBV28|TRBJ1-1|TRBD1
CASSLQGARTEAFF
TGTGCCAGCAGTTTACAGGGGGCTCGGACTGAAGCTTTCTTT
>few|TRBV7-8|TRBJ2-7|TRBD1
CASSTRVGTGDHEQYF
TGTGCCAGCAGCACACGGGTTGGGACAGGGGACCACGAGCAGTACTTC
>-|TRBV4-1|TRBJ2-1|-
CASSQDVPGLAVGEQFF
TGCGCCAGCAGCCAAGACGTACCGGGACTCGCGGTGGGTGAGCAGTTCTTC
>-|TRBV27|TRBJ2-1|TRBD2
CASSSSGRAGYEQFF
TGTGCCAGCAGCAGTAGCGGGAGGGCCGGCTATGAGCAGTTCTTC